This TCR beta chain was identified in a study of shared clonotypes between healthy human individuals. Only in-frame clones appear in the TCRdb table, and some are missing; sequencing was by immunoSEQ multiplex PCR. The sample holds under 600,000 clones, around 97% seen once. Germline V lookup: CDR1 SGHNT, CDR2 YYREEE (reference sequence). With V trimmed by 4 bases and J by 6 bases, 10 bases remained unmatched. CDR3 length: 15 residues. In the case of this clone: What it binds is not known.

Study outcomes and limitations: Across a handful of donors, naive CD4 shared 5% to 5.5%, naive CD8 around 3.5%, memory CD4 more than 2%, memory CD8 approximately 0.4%. Even with large depth, rarefaction showed that sorted-subset sequencing was incomplete. Relative to clonotypes present in all four donors, those not shared had lower generation probabilities. In general, naive subsets displayed greater estimated richness than memory subsets did.

The clonotype was recovered from a woman aged 25 to 39 in good health. Sequenced sample: naive CD4+ T cells sorted from blood. Subset noted: CD45RA+ positively selected. The V gene is TRBV5-4, the J gene TRBJ1-2, with TRBD1 matching over 9 bases. In DNA, the CDR3 is TGTGCCAGCAGCGTTAACAGGGGGCGCGAACATGGCTACACCTTC. It is translated as CASSVNRGREHGYTF.